Reported below is one TCR beta chain. The germline V gene encodes CDR1 SGHVS and CDR2 FQNEAQ. This CDR3 has 14 amino acids. V was shortened by 2 bases and J by 0 bases, with 5 bases between the two germline ends. This sample stems from a study of regulatory T cells. Amplification used 52 TRBV primers and 13 TRBJ primers. Data came from immunoSEQ multiplex PCR; TCRdb stores just in-frame clones and leaves some out. The table has over 9,000 clones, 84% seen once; the top ten hold 10% to 13%. The receptor was derived from a person aged 18 to 35 with CD3G deficiency. The sequencing input was CD8+ T cells sorted from blood. The chain couples TRBV7-8 to TRBJ2-1; unclear D gene. CDR3 bases: TGTGCCAGCAGCTTACTGAGCTCCTACAATGAGCAGTTCTTC. Protein product: CASSLLSSYNEQFF.